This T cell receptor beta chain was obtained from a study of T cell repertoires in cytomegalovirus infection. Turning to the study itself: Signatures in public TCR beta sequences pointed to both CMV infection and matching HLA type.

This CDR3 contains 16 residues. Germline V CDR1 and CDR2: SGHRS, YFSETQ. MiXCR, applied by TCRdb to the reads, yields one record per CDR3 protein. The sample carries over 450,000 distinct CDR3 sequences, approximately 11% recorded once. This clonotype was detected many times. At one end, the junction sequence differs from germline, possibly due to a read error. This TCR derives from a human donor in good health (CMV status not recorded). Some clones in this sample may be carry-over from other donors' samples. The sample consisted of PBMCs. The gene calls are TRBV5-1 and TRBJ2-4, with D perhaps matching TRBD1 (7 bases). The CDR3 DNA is TGCGCCAGCAGGTTGGAGGGGGCCGGTGCCAAAAACATTCAGTACTTC. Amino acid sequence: CASRLEGAGAKNIQYF. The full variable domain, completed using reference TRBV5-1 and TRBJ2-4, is KAGVTQTPRYLIKTRGQQVTLSCSPISGHRSVSWYQQTPGQGLQFLFEYFSETQRNKGNFPGRFSGRQFSNSRSEMNVSTLELGDSALYLCASRLEGAGAKNIQYFGAGTRLSVL.